These 30 T cell receptor beta chains originate from one sample sequenced in a study of T cells in Graves' hyperthyroidism and ophthalmopathy. RNA transcripts provided the source from which TCR beta CDR3 regions were amplified. Carried out on the TCR CDR3, a first-round RT-PCR used the HTBI primer set. TCRdb re-analysed the multiplex PCR reads in MiXCR, keeping a single row per CDR3 protein. The table shows 550,000 to 650,000 distinct CDR3 sequences, with 12% to 15% occurring only once. The sample comprised blood. The receptors stem from a woman aged 40 to 50 with Graves' hyperthyroidism.

This clonotype was counted a few times. V and J are TRBV15 and TRBJ2-5; tentative D call: TRBD1 (6 bases). The CDR3 loop spans 16 amino acids. Germline V gene data show CDR1 as LNHNV and CDR2 as YYDKDF (reference sequence). Trimming pared 2 bases from V and 4 bases from J, leaving 17 bases between. CDR3 region: CATSRSGTLEGETQYF. For the CDR3, the DNA is TGTGCCACCAGCAGATCCGGGACACTCGAAGGAGAGACCCAGTACTTC.

The gene calls are TRBV20-1 and TRBJ2-7, with 9 positions matching TRBD1. Trimming at V came to 6 bases and at J to 3 bases, leaving 12 bases not matched to a gene. Looked up from germline, CDR1 is DFQATT and CDR2 is SNEGSKA (reference sequence). The CDR3 spans 15 residues. In nucleotides, the CDR3 is TGCAGTGCGCGCCCGCACAGGGGGCGCAACTACGAGCAGTACTTC. Amino acid sequence: CSARPHRGRNYEQYF.

The sample holds many counts of this clonotype. The chain combines TRBV3-1 with TRBJ1-1; 7 nucleotides match TRBD1. CDR1 is LGHDT and CDR2 is YNNKEL in the germline V gene (reference sequence). The CDR3 has 14 residues. With 3 bases clipped from V and 2 bases from J, the junction kept 3 bases outside the gene matches. The CDR3 region is CASSQTGLNTEAFF. The CDR3 DNA reads TGTGCCAGCAGCCAGACAGGGCTAAACACTGAAGCTTTCTTT. Looking up the rest from reference TRBV3-1 and TRBJ1-1 gives the full variable domain: DTAVSQTPKYLVTQMGNDKSIKCEQNLGHDTMYWYKQDSKKFLKIMFSYNNKELIINETVPNRFSPKSPDKAHLNLHINSLELGDSAVYFCASSQTGLNTEAFFGQGTRLTVV.

This clonotype was detected many times. This chain uses TRBV7-2 with TRBJ2-1; weak D call: TRBD2 (6 bases). This CDR3 has 12 amino acids. Germline assignment: CDR1 SGHTA and CDR2 FQGNSA. Trimming removed 4 bases at V and 8 bases at J, with 9 bases between. The CDR3 loop reads CASSSRLDEQFF. CDR3 coding DNA: TGTGCCAGCAGCTCAAGACTAGATGAGCAGTTCTTC.

The chain joins TRBV5-1 to TRBJ2-1; 7 nucleotides match TRBD2. Germline V gene sequence: CDR1 SGHRS, CDR2 YFSETQ. The ends lost 4 bases at V and 4 bases at J; junction bases unmatched: 5. The CDR3 loop spans 14 amino acids. The CDR3 DNA reads as TGCGCCAGCAGCCACCCCGGGAGGTACAATGAGCAGTTCTTC. Translated: CASSHPGRYNEQFF. Based on the CDR3 plus reference TRBV5-1 and TRBJ2-1, the full variable domain is KAGVTQTPRYLIKTRGQQVTLSCSPISGHRSVSWYQQTPGQGLQFLFEYFSETQRNKGNFPGRFSGRQFSNSRSEMNVSTLELGDSALYLCASSHPGRYNEQFFGPGTRLTVL.

This clonotype was picked up many times. This chain links TRBV14 with TRBJ2-7, with TRBD2 matching 14 bases. With V trimmed by 3 bases and J by 7 bases, 5 bases remained unmatched. The CDR3 is made up of 15 amino acids. Germline CDR1 reads SGHDN; CDR2 reads FVKESK. In DNA, the CDR3 is TGTGCCAGCAGCCATACGACTAGCGGGAGGGCTGAGCAGTACTTC. This translates into CASSHTTSGRAEQYF.

This clonotype was recorded many times. The chain joins TRBV5-8 to TRBJ2-1; D remains unclear. The length of the CDR3 is 13 residues. V was trimmed by 5 bases and J by 4 bases, leaving 10 bases between them. Per the germline V gene, CDR1 is SGHTS and CDR2 is YDEGEE. This CDR3 is CASSPVLYNEQFF. The CDR3 region has the DNA TGTGCCAGCAGTCCCGTATTGTACAATGAGCAGTTCTTC.

Comments on this clonotype: A much larger clone lies a single base off, so this may be a read error. V usage is TRBV28 and J usage is TRBJ1-5, with a tentative D call TRBD1 (6 bases). CDR1 is MDHEN and CDR2 is SYDVKM in the germline V gene. V lost 5 bases and J 2 bases, leaving 19 bases between the germline ends. The length of the CDR3 is 17 residues. The CDR3 loop reads CASSGYRERGGNQPQHF. In DNA form, the CDR3 reads TGTGCCAGCAGTGGTTACAGGGAAAGAGGCGGCAATCAGCCCCAGCATTTT.

Ten or more counts support this clonotype. V and J are TRBV20-1 and TRBJ1-5; D call uncertain. Between the trimmed V and J ends, which lost 7 bases and 0 bases, there was a span of 16 bases. Looked up from germline, CDR1 is DFQATT and CDR2 is SNEGSKA (reference sequence). This CDR3 is built from 15 residues. CDR3 DNA sequence: TGCAGTGTTGCCCCACCGCTTTATAGCAATCAGCCCCAGCATTTT. Protein sequence: CSVAPPLYSNQPQHF.

CDR3 region: CASSFGQGASIQYF. For the CDR3, the DNA is TGTGCCAGCAGCTTCGGACAGGGGGCAAGCATTCAGTACTTC. The V call is TRBV5-6, the J call TRBJ2-4, with TRBD1 identical over 11 bases. Germline CDR1 and CDR2: SGHDT and YYEEEE. V shed 2 bases and J 9 bases; nucleotides not matched to a gene: 4. CDR3 length: 14 residues.

This clonotype has ten or more counts. The CDR3 DNA is TGCAGTGCTCTAAGGACGGGGAGCATGACTGAAGCTTTCTTT. Protein: CSALRTGSMTEAFF. The V gene is TRBV20-1, the J gene TRBJ1-1; D is ambiguous. CDR1 and CDR2 from the germline V gene are DFQATT and SNEGSKA (reference sequence). This CDR3 region has 14 residues. V was clipped by 5 bases and J by 5 bases, with 18 bases between them.

The chain links TRBV4-1 to TRBJ2-1, with TRBD2 identical over 9 bases. CDR3 size: 16 residues. The junction had 6 bases not matched to a gene; V was cut back by 0 bases and J by 6 bases. The germline V gene has CDR1 MGHRA and CDR2 YSYEKL. CDR3 amino acids: CASSQEGGTSFNEQFF. The CDR3 region has the DNA TGCGCCAGCAGCCAAGAAGGAGGGACTAGCTTCAATGAGCAGTTCTTC.

The rearrangement joins TRBV4-1 to TRBJ1-4, with 9 bases fitting TRBD1. This CDR3 is 17 amino acids long. CDR1 is MGHRA, CDR2 YSYEKL, per germline. The junction had 12 bases not matched to a gene; V was cut back by 2 bases and J by 8 bases. CDR3 loop: CASSQTNLDRGREKLFF. The CDR3 DNA reads as TGCGCCAGCAGCCAAACCAACCTGGACAGGGGAAGAGAAAAACTGTTTTTT.

This clonotype occurred many times. This chain joins TRBV5-1 and TRBJ2-3; 7 bases map to TRBD2. This CDR3 comprises 15 residues. V shed 2 bases and J 1 base; nucleotides not matched to a gene: 4. Per germline, CDR1 SGHRS and CDR2 YFSETQ. The CDR3 loop is CASSFRDYGTDTQYF. The CDR3, as DNA: TGCGCCAGCAGCTTCCGGGACTACGGCACAGATACGCAGTATTTT. Based on the CDR3 plus reference TRBV5-1 and TRBJ2-3, the full variable domain is KAGVTQTPRYLIKTRGQQVTLSCSPISGHRSVSWYQQTPGQGLQFLFEYFSETQRNKGNFPGRFSGRQFSNSRSEMNVSTLELGDSALYLCASSFRDYGTDTQYFGPGTRLTVL.

This clonotype was observed at least ten times. The chain couples TRBV12-3 or TRBV12-4 to TRBJ2-2, with TRBD2 matching over 14 bases. The junction had 9 bases not matched to a gene; V was cut back by 6 bases and J by 6 bases. The CDR3 runs 17 residues. DNA of the CDR3: TGTGCCAGCAGACCAGGGACTAGCGGGAGCGGTTCCGGGGAGCTGTTTTTT. It translates to CASRPGTSGSGSGELFF.

This clonotype was seen repeatedly, ten times or more. The gene calls are TRBV20-1 and TRBJ2-2; no clear D gene. The germline V gene has CDR1 DFQATT and CDR2 SNEGSKA (reference sequence). V lost 3 bases to trimming and J lost 0 bases, with 8 bases between them. The CDR3 loop spans 14 amino acids. The CDR3 DNA reads TGCAGTGCTAGGAGGAACGCGAACACCGGGGAGCTGTTTTTT. Protein product: CSARRNANTGELFF.

This clonotype was picked up many times. The J gene is TRBJ1-1, the V gene TRBV20-1, with a possible D match to TRBD1 (6 bases). The CDR3 has 14 residues. V was shortened by 5 bases and J by 0 bases, with 13 bases between the two germline ends. Per germline, CDR1 DFQATT and CDR2 SNEGSKA (reference sequence). The CDR3 DNA reads TGCAGTGCTCGCACGGGGGCCATGAACACTGAAGCTTTCTTT. This encodes CSARTGAMNTEAFF.

This clonotype occurred many times. The V and J genes are TRBV6-5 and TRBJ1-6; D unresolved. This CDR3 is 15 amino acids long. The ends were cut back, 2 bases at V and 7 bases at J, with 12 bases in the middle. CDR1 is MNHEY and CDR2 is SVGAGI in the germline V gene. The CDR3: CASSYQRDANSPLHF. The CDR3 DNA reads as TGTGCCAGCAGTTACCAGCGGGATGCAAATTCACCCCTCCACTTT.

The sample holds a few counts of this clonotype. CDR3 residues: CSVSPPGGRRGEQFF. CDR3 sequence (DNA): TGCAGCGTCTCCCCTCCGGGAGGGCGGCGTGGTGAGCAGTTCTTC. This chain uses TRBV29-1 with TRBJ2-1, with TRBD2 matching over 8 bases. The CDR3 loop spans 15 amino acids. Germline lookup yields CDR1 SQVTM and CDR2 ANQGSEA. J gave up 9 bases and V 6 bases, and 16 bases lay outside the gene matches.

The table lists this clonotype with many counts. This chain uses TRBV5-1 with TRBJ2-2; D possibly corresponds to TRBD1 (5 bases). CDR3 size: 15 residues. V was pared by 5 bases and J by 4 bases, with 15 bases between. Germline V lookup: CDR1 SGHRS, CDR2 YFSETQ. DNA of the CDR3: TGCGCCAGCAGGCAGACCCTCCAGGGCACCGGGGAGCTGTTTTTT. This encodes CASRQTLQGTGELFF.

This clonotype was observed once. This sequence joins TRBV7-8 and TRBJ2-7; TRBD2 agrees at 11 bases. The CDR3 has 15 amino acids. Germline loops: CDR1 SGHVS, CDR2 FQNEAQ. J lost 0 bases, V lost 4 bases, and 2 bases had no gene match. The CDR3 reads CASSSTSGISYEQYF. The CDR3 DNA is TGTGCCAGCAGCTCGACTAGCGGGATCTCCTACGAGCAGTACTTC.

The chain is built from TRBV29-1 and TRBJ2-7; weak D call: TRBD2 (6 bases). The CDR3 extends over 12 amino acids. Germline V gene data show CDR1 as SQVTM and CDR2 as ANQGSEA. Trimming pared 7 bases from V and 2 bases from J, leaving 12 bases between. Written as DNA, the CDR3 is TGCAGCGCCTCGGGGGTTCCCTACGAGCAGTACTTC. Translated: CSASGVPYEQYF.

This clonotype was counted ten times or more. The chain is built from TRBV30 and TRBJ2-7; D unresolved. V was clipped by 3 bases and J by 0 bases, with 9 bases between them. This CDR3 has 13 amino acids. Germline CDR1 GTSNPN, CDR2 SVGIG (reference sequence). The CDR3: CAWRVVSSYEQYF. CDR3 nucleotide sequence: TGTGCCTGGAGGGTGGTCAGCTCCTACGAGCAGTACTTC.

This clonotype was observed many times. The chain joins TRBV2 to TRBJ2-3, with D tentatively TRBD2 (5 bases). This CDR3 has 17 amino acids. V was pared by 8 bases and J by 2 bases, with 23 bases between. Germline V gene sequence: CDR1 SNHLY, CDR2 FYNNEI. The CDR3 protein is CASSSLPGLIFTDTQYF. CDR3 in DNA: TGTGCCAGCTCTAGCCTACCTGGACTGATTTTCACAGATACGCAGTATTTT.

This clonotype has only a few counts. V gene TRBV5-1 combines with J gene TRBJ1-2, with 9 nucleotides matching TRBD1. Trimming at V came to 4 bases and at J to 6 bases, leaving 16 bases not matched to a gene. CDR1 and CDR2 (germline): SGHRS, YFSETQ. There are 17 residues in the CDR3. In nucleotides, the CDR3 is TGCGCCAGCAGCACCCTACTACAGGGGGCTGGGGAGAATGGCTACACCTTC. Encoded protein: CASSTLLQGAGENGYTF.

This clonotype was detected a few times. The rearrangement links TRBV14 to TRBJ2-6; TRBD1 might be the D (5 bases). V was trimmed by 4 bases and J by 4 bases, leaving 17 bases between them. The CDR3 runs to 17 residues. Germline loops: CDR1 SGHDN, CDR2 FVKESK. CDR3 residues: CASSRSLDSVGANVLTF. Written as DNA, the CDR3 is TGTGCCAGCAGCCGCTCCTTAGACAGCGTGGGGGCCAACGTCCTGACTTTC. Drawing the rest from reference TRBV14 and TRBJ2-6, the complete variable domain is EAGVTQFPSHSVIEKGQTVTLRCDPISGHDNLYWYRRVMGKEIKFLLHFVKESKQDESGMPNNRFLAERTGGTYSTLKVQPAELEDSGVYFCASSRSLDSVGANVLTFGAGSRLTVL.

This clonotype was detected many times. The chain is built from TRBV5-1 and TRBJ2-1; D gene unclear. CDR1 is SGHRS, CDR2 YFSETQ, per germline. The CDR3 contains 16 residues. V shed 0 bases and J shed 7 bases, with 17 bases lying between them. The CDR3 is CASSLAGDTLLNEQFF. DNA for the CDR3: TGCGCCAGCAGCTTGGCCGGTGACACTCTATTGAATGAGCAGTTCTTC.

This chain joins TRBV19 and TRBJ2-7; a weak D match, TRBD1 (6 bases). CDR3 length equals 16 residues. Germline CDR1 reads LNHDA; CDR2 reads SQIVND (reference sequence). V lost 3 bases and J 4 bases, leaving 19 bases between the germline ends. The CDR3: CASSMPGLKGTYEQYF. The DNA for the CDR3 is TGTGCCAGTAGTATGCCCGGACTGAAGGGGACATACGAGCAGTACTTC.

This clonotype was detected many times. This chain links TRBV30 with TRBJ1-4; D remains unclear. Germline V gene lookup returns CDR1 GTSNPN and CDR2 SVGIG (reference sequence). The CDR3 has 13 residues. V dropped 2 bases and J dropped 8 bases, with 12 bases sitting between them. As DNA, the CDR3 is TGTGCCTGGAGTTCAGGACGGGCGGAAAAACTGTTTTTT. It specifies CAWSSGRAEKLFF.

Ten or more counts support this clonotype. The rearrangement uses TRBV28 and TRBJ1-2, with a tentative D call TRBD1 (5 bases). V was pared by 5 bases and J by 0 bases, with 16 bases between. Germline V gene lookup returns CDR1 MDHEN and CDR2 SYDVKM. This CDR3 has 16 residues. CDR3 amino acids: CASSPYPGTPNYGYTF. In DNA form, the CDR3 reads TGTGCCAGCAGTCCATACCCAGGGACCCCTAACTATGGCTACACCTTC.